These 21 T cell receptor beta chains were sequenced from one sample in a study of T cells after posttransplantation cyclophosphamide. Assay used: immunoSEQ multiplex PCR; TCRdb lists only in-frame clones, some missing. This sample has 5,000 to 7,500 clones, with roughly 80% found just once. Busulfan-fludarabine conditioning, marrow transplant, and cyclophosphamide on days +3 and +4 were administered. The material was PBMCs, obtained approximately 1,400 days after allogeneic stem cell transplant with posttransplant cyclophosphamide. The receptors stem from a male patient aged 30 to 39 who received an allogeneic stem cell transplant from a related donor, was CMV-positive, and had acute GVHD only. The T cells may come from the graft donor.

This clone was counted a single time. In DNA form, the CDR3 reads TGTGCCAGCAGCTTAGCTAGCAGACCCACTGAAGCTTTCTTT. It encodes CASSLASRPTEAFF. The V gene is TRBV7-4, the J gene TRBJ1-1; unclear D gene. The germline V gene has CDR1 SGHVT and CDR2 SQSDAQ. V was shortened by 0 bases and J by 4 bases, with 9 bases between the two germline ends. CDR3 length equals 14 residues.

V usage is TRBV4-3 and J usage is TRBJ2-4; D remains ambiguous. The CDR3 is 15 amino acids. Germline-derived CDR1 and CDR2 are LGHNA and YSLEER. The V end lost 1 base, the J end lost 0 bases, and 7 bases lay between the germline ends. CDR3 region: CASSQGSLAKNIQYF. The CDR3 DNA reads TGCGCCAGCAGCCAAGGCAGTTTAGCCAAAAACATTCAGTACTTC.

V usage is TRBV7-2 and J usage is TRBJ2-3; TRBD2 aligns across 9 bases. CDR3 length: 14 residues. J was trimmed by 4 bases and V by 2 bases; bases with no gene match: 1. The germline gives CDR1 SGHTA, CDR2 FQGNSA. CDR3 amino acids: CASSLWTSADTQYF. CDR3 sequence (DNA): TGTGCCAGCAGCTTATGGACTAGCGCAGATACGCAGTATTTT. The variable domain in full, completed from reference TRBV7-2 and TRBJ2-3, reads GAGVSQSPSNKVTEKGKDVELRCDPISGHTALYWYRQSLGQGLEFLIYFQGNSAPDKSGLPSDRFSAERTGGSVSTLTIQRTQQEDSAVYLCASSLWTSADTQYFGPGTRLTVL.

The gene calls are TRBV19 and TRBJ1-5, with TRBD1 matching 9 bases. CDR3 length: 18 residues. J lost 9 bases, V lost 1 base, and 16 bases had no gene match. Germline assignment: CDR1 LNHDA and CDR2 SQIVND (reference sequence). CDR3 amino acids: CASSIGGRDRVRRRPQHF. The CDR3 nucleotides are TGTGCCAGTAGTATAGGGGGCCGGGACAGGGTGCGTCGGCGGCCCCAGCATTTT. Full variable domain (remainder filled in from reference TRBV19 and TRBJ1-5): DGGITQSPKYLFRKEGQNVTLSCEQNLNHDAMYWYRQDPGQGLRLIYYSQIVNDFQKGDIAEGYSVSREKKESFPLTVTSAQKNPTAFYLCASSIGGRDRVRRRPQHFGDGTRLSIL.

The V and J genes are TRBV5-6 and TRBJ2-5; D remains unclear. Trimming took 2 bases from V and 1 from J, leaving 3 bases between them. Germline V gene data show CDR1 as SGHDT and CDR2 as YYEEEE. The CDR3 runs 12 residues. The CDR3 region is CASSFLQETQYF. In DNA form, the CDR3 reads TGTGCCAGCAGCTTCCTCCAAGAGACCCAGTACTTC.

The chain uses TRBV12-5 and TRBJ2-3; the D gene is possibly TRBD1 (6 bases). Germline V gives CDR1 LGHNT, CDR2 FRNRAP. This CDR3 contains 13 residues. Trimming left V 2 bases short and J 6 bases short, with 9 bases between. The DNA of the CDR3 is TGTGCTAGTGGTTTGACAGGGTTGGATACGCAGTATTTT. It is translated as CASGLTGLDTQYF.

This clone has just a few counts. This chain joins TRBV4-2 and TRBJ2-2; 7 bases fit TRBD1. CDR3 length: 15 amino acids. Per the germline V gene, CDR1 is LGHNA and CDR2 is YNFKEQ. V was clipped by 1 base and J by 4 bases; unmatched bases: 3. CDR3 sequence reads: CASSQGQGSTGELFF. The CDR3 region has the DNA TGTGCCAGCAGCCAAGGACAGGGTAGCACCGGGGAGCTGTTTTTT.

The V gene is TRBV7-9, the J gene TRBJ2-7; D unclear. Trimming shortened V by 4 bases and J by 9 bases, and 10 bases separated the two germline ends. This CDR3 region has 11 residues. CDR1 SEHNR and CDR2 FQNEAQ come from the germline V gene (reference sequence). The DNA of the CDR3 is TGTGCCAGCAGCTCCCAGGTTATGCAGTACTTC. Translating gives CASSSQVMQYF.

The chain carries TRBV30 and TRBJ2-1, with D perhaps TRBD1 (5 bases). This CDR3 has 13 residues. Trimming took off 2 bases at V and 9 bases at J, with 14 bases between the two ends. Per the germline V gene, CDR1 is GTSNPN and CDR2 is SVGIG (reference sequence). CDR3 DNA: TGTGCCTGGAGTCTACAGGTTTATAGTGAGCAGTTCTTC. Translated: CAWSLQVYSEQFF.

This chain connects TRBV5-1 to TRBJ2-7, with D maybe TRBD2 (6 bases). The germline gives CDR1 SGHRS, CDR2 YFSETQ. The CDR3 is made up of 15 amino acids. The V end lost 2 bases, the J end lost 2 bases, and 14 bases lay between the germline ends. The CDR3 spells CASSFGGPNPYEQYF. The DNA for the CDR3 is TGCGCCAGCAGCTTCGGGGGACCAAACCCCTACGAGCAGTACTTC.

The chain employs TRBV5-1 and TRBJ2-7; D may be TRBD2 (5 bases). The CDR3 spans 14 residues. Germline V gives CDR1 SGHRS, CDR2 YFSETQ. Trimming took 0 bases from V and 9 from J, leaving 16 bases between them. The CDR3 protein is CASSLALVQEGQYF. CDR3 bases: TGCGCCAGCAGCTTGGCCCTGGTACAAGAGGGGCAGTACTTC.

A note on this clone: Germline is not matched at one junction end, which may reflect a read error. The rearrangement joins TRBV2 to TRBJ2-2, with D unclear. The CDR3 runs to 15 residues. The germline V gene encodes CDR1 SNHLY and CDR2 FYNNEI. CDR3 nucleotides: TGTGCCAGCAGTGCATCCCGCGCGAACCCCGGGGAGCTGTTTTTT. Translation gives CASSASRANPGELFF.

The CDR3 sequence is CASSPRVRVRLIQYF. In DNA form, the CDR3 reads TGTGCCAGCAGCCCCAGAGTCCGGGTCCGACTCATTCAGTACTTC. The rearrangement joins TRBV5-8 to TRBJ2-4; D is undetermined. This CDR3 has 15 amino acids. Trimming cost V 4 bases and J 9 bases, with 20 bases left between them. Germline V gene sequence: CDR1 SGHTS, CDR2 YDEGEE. Full variable domain (rest looked up from reference TRBV5-8 and TRBJ2-4): EAGVTQSPTHLIKTRGQQATLRCSPISGHTSVYWYQQALGLGLQFLLWYDEGEERNRGNFPPRFSGRQFPNYSSELNVNALELEDSALYLCASSPRVRVRLIQYFGAGTRLSVL.

This clone was seen more than once but under ten times. The V call is TRBV5-3, the J call TRBJ2-7; D call uncertain. TRBV5-3 carries the ORF label, with uncertain function. This CDR3 comprises 13 residues. V lost 4 bases to trimming and J lost 3 bases, with 11 bases between them. The CDR3 here is CARSPFCSYEQYF. CDR3 coding DNA: TGTGCCAGAAGCCCCTTTTGCAGCTACGAGCAGTACTTC.

This clone was recorded only once. V is TRBV29-1 and J is TRBJ2-1; TRBD1 aligns across 7 bases. The CDR3 consists of 11 residues. Trimming took 3 bases from V and 7 from J; bases not matched to a gene: 0. Germline V gene lookup returns CDR1 SQVTM and CDR2 ANQGSEA. The CDR3 DNA reads TGCAGCGTTGACAGGGGGAATGAGCAGTTCTTC. Translation: CSVDRGNEQFF.

The chain uses TRBV6-1 and TRBJ1-6; unclear D gene. Per the germline V gene, CDR1 is MNHNS and CDR2 is SASEGT. The CDR3 has 17 amino acids. Trimming pared 0 bases from V and 0 bases from J, leaving 9 bases between. The DNA of the CDR3 is TGTGCCAGCAGTGAAGCGCGGGTTGGCTCCTATAATTCACCCCTCCACTTT. It specifies CASSEARVGSYNSPLHF.

A few counts support this clone. This chain uses TRBV18 with TRBJ2-2; D perhaps matches TRBD1 (6 bases). Germline CDR1 KGHSH, CDR2 LQKENI. Deletions cut 2 bases from V and 4 bases from J, with 14 bases between. The CDR3 covers 16 residues. CDR3 amino acids: CASSPNRVSGTGELFF. The CDR3 DNA reads as TGTGCCAGCTCACCAAACAGGGTATCGGGCACCGGGGAGCTGTTTTTT. Combining the CDR3 with reference TRBV18 and TRBJ2-2 gives the whole variable domain NAGVMQNPRHLVRRRGQEARLRCSPMKGHSHVYWYRQLPEEGLKFMVYLQKENIIDESGMPKERFSAEFPKEGPSILRIQQVVRGDSAAYFCASSPNRVSGTGELFFGEGSRLTVL.

The chain joins TRBV9 to TRBJ1-1, with 9 bases fitting TRBD1. After removal of 1 base from V and 5 bases from J, the junction contained 3 bases not matched to a gene. Germline CDR1 is SGDLS and CDR2 is YYNGEE. This CDR3 region has 14 residues. In DNA form, the CDR3 reads TGTGCCAGCAGCGTAACAGGGGGCGGGACTGAAGCTTTCTTT. Protein product: CASSVTGGGTEAFF.

This clone was detected a few times. This sequence joins TRBV7-3 and TRBJ2-5; 11 bases fit TRBD2. CDR1 and CDR2 (germline): SGHTA, FQGTGA. The ends lost 5 bases at V and 5 bases at J; junction bases unmatched: 7. CDR3 length equals 15 residues. CDR3: CASSDGLAGTETQYF. The CDR3 DNA follows: TGTGCCAGCAGCGATGGACTAGCGGGTACTGAGACCCAGTACTTC.

The chain uses TRBV2 and TRBJ2-7, with a weak D call TRBD2 (6 bases). CDR3 length: 17 residues. The V end lost 3 bases, the J end lost 2 bases, and 20 bases lay between the germline ends. Germline CDR1 SNHLY, CDR2 FYNNEI. As DNA, the CDR3 is TGTGCCAGCAGTGATTTTCTAGCGACTTCGGGAACCTACGAGCAGTACTTC. It is translated as CASSDFLATSGTYEQYF.

In its sample, this clone ranks as medium-sized. The DNA for the CDR3 is TGTGCCAGTAGTACCCATCGGACAGGGTGGTATGATGAGCAGTTCTTC. Its protein is CASSTHRTGWYDEQFF. V and J are TRBV19 and TRBJ2-1; 8 bases are shared with TRBD1. This CDR3 is 16 amino acids long. With V trimmed by 4 bases and J by 8 bases, 13 bases remained unmatched. Per the germline V gene, CDR1 is LNHDA and CDR2 is SQIVND (reference sequence).